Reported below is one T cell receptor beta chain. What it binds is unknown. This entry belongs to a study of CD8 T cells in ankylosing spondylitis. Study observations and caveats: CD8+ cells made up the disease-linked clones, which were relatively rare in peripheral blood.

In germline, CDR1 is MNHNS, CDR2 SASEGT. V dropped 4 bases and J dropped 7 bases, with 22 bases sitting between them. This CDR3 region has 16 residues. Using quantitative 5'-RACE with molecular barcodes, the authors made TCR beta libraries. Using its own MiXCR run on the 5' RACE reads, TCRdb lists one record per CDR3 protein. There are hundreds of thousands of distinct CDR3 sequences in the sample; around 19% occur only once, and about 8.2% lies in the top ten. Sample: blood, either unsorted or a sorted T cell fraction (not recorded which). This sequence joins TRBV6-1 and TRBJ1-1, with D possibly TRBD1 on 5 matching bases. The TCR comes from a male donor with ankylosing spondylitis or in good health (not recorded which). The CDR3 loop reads CASSAHWGGNAGEAFF. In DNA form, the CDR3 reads TGTGCCAGCAGTGCCCATTGGGGGGGAAATGCGGGTGAAGCTTTCTTT.